This paragraph reports one T cell receptor (beta chain). This clone's antigen is unknown. No base-level quality is on record; no much larger clone is a single base apart. CDR1 and CDR2 are drawn from the germline V gene (reference sequence): MNHEY, SMNVEV. Here V drops 6 bases and J drops 6 bases, and the junction holds 4 bases not matched to any gene. Spanning cysteine to phenylalanine, the CDR3 consists of 15 amino acids. Only CDR3 DNA remains: 45 bases, in frame from the first base. This sample is drawn from a study of Ad26.COV2.S vaccination and SARS-CoV-2 variants (dated by TCRdb to about 2021). For context, the study as a whole: Vaccine-arm donors were drawn from COV1001, a multicentre, randomized, double-blind, placebo-controlled phase I-IIa trial of Ad26.COV2.S in healthy adults. Ad26.COV2.S was administered intramuscularly at 5 x 10^10 or 1 x 10^11 viral particles, either as a single shot or as two shots given 56 days apart. Throughout the experiments and outcome assessment, investigators stayed blinded to trial group allocation. Sequencing of the TCRbeta repertoire served to evaluate the specificity and breadth of SARS-CoV-2-reactive T cell receptors following Ad26.COV2.S vaccination. A total of 32 samples were included in the TCR-sequenced set, comprising approximately 20 Ad26.COV2.S vaccine recipients, 5 placebo recipients and 8 SARS-CoV-2 convalescent individuals. Trial participants were randomized into five groups of five, in which low-dose or high-dose Ad26.COV2.S was given once or twice, or placebo was given on both occasions.

The immunoSEQ Assay was the method used to sequence TCRbeta CDR3 regions. After extraction, genomic DNA underwent amplification by bias-controlled multiplex PCR, followed by high-throughput sequencing. For the original study's pipeline: Collapsing and filtering of sequences were performed to quantify the absolute abundance of each unique TCRbeta CDR3 region. Usable DNA was measured by amplifying reference genes present in all nucleated cells, and TCRbeta template counts were normalized to that usable DNA to estimate T cell fraction. Repertoire TCRs were annotated as SARS-CoV-2-specific when V gene, CDR3 amino acid sequence and J gene were exactly matched to a known reactive TCR set. The reference SARS-CoV-2 TCR set was derived from MIRA and filtered for enrichment in COVID-19-positive ImmuneCODE repertoires, a step that removed public or cross-reactive TCRs. Drawing on the MIRA antigens, annotated TCRs were analysed further at the level of specific ORF or position within ORF. Breadth was defined as the number of annotated unique rearrangements divided by the total number of unique productive rearrangements, and depth was defined as the summed frequency of the annotated unique rearrangements. Group comparisons of TCR breadth used two-sided Wilcoxon rank-sum tests. TCRdb stores this immuneACCESS table with in-frame sequences only. Part of the clones is absent; in the studies checked, under half of the shortfall reflects unresolved V genes, and no reason is known for the rest. Clone size and V and J calls were adopted from that table, with D and trimming inferred from the DNA. The sample table holds about 420,000 clones, of which approximately 88% were seen once. The ten largest make up roughly 4% of the sample.

Overall results and qualifications from the work: Substantial breadth of spike-specific CD8+ and CD4+ T cell responses was reported after vaccination. The study was not powered for comparison of responses between vaccine doses or regimens. The authors noted that the TCR breadth and depth analyses may have underestimated total T cell responses. Vaccine and placebo recipients had similar non-spike TCR breadth, a finding consistent with the vaccine containing only spike. Ad26.COV2.S recipients had higher spike-specific TCR breadth than placebo recipients (P = 0.0014).

According to the study, the label for this sample's treatment or condition signals: some 20 received Ad26.COV2.S at low or high dose, single or two shots; 5 received placebo; per-sample allocation not given. For vaccine and placebo recipients, the sequenced repertoires came from samples collected on day 63 after the first injection. Cohort 1b enrolled some 25 adults aged 18-55 years at a single site in Boston, USA, between 29 July and 7 August 2020. Ad26.COV2.S consisted of a replication-incompetent adenovirus type 26 vector by which a prefusion-stabilized SARS-CoV-2 spike protein from the original Wuhan strain was expressed.

The source is a person between 18 and 65 years old who received the Ad26.COV2.S COVID-19 vaccine or a placebo. The chain is encoded by TRBV27 joined to TRBJ2-1; a stretch of 14 junction bases matches TRBD2. Sequenced material: peripheral blood, taken in a trial of Ad26.COV2.S vaccine versus placebo. The sequenced DNA: TGTGCCAGCAGGGGACTAGCGGGGGTCTTCAATGAGCAGTTCTTC. Its protein is CASRGLAGVFNEQFF.